The 27 T cell receptor beta chains given below trace back to one sample, sequenced in a study of cytomegalovirus exposure and HLA in healthy donors. Both 60 Vbeta primers and 13 Jbeta primers went into the PCR. This table comes from immunoSEQ multiplex PCR, and its TCRdb copy is limited to in-frame clones, with some not included. This table holds approximately 180,000 clones, just under 85% found once. The sample comprised PBMCs. These receptor sequences come from a girl under 18 in good health and CMV-seropositive.

The V call is TRBV28, the J call TRBJ1-5; the D is unclear. This CDR3 has 15 residues. V was clipped by 3 bases and J by 0 bases, with 9 bases between them. Germline assignment: CDR1 MDHEN and CDR2 SYDVKM. CDR3 DNA sequence: TGTGCCAGCAGTTTGTTCGGTGGTAGCAATCAGCCCCAGCATTTT. Translated: CASSLFGGSNQPQHF.

V and J are TRBV25-1 and TRBJ1-1; D remains ambiguous. The CDR3 consists of 15 residues. CDR1 is MGHDK and CDR2 is SYGVNS in the germline V gene. Between the trimmed V and J ends, which lost 4 bases and 3 bases, there was a span of 15 bases. CDR3 sequence reads: CASSAPGRRDTEAFF. The CDR3, as DNA: TGTGCCAGCAGTGCCCCGGGAAGGAGGGACACTGAAGCTTTCTTT.

V gene TRBV5-4 combines with J gene TRBJ1-1, with a possible D match to TRBD1 (6 bases). Germline V CDR1 and CDR2: SGHNT, YYREEE (reference sequence). V gave up 6 bases and J gave up 5 bases, with 20 bases separating them. The CDR3 runs 15 residues. The CDR3 DNA follows: TGTGCCAGCACCTCCGGAAGGGGGGGAAGGACTGAAGCTTTCTTT. Amino acids: CASTSGRGGRTEAFF.

The genes are TRBV11-3 and TRBJ1-3; 9 nucleotides line up with TRBD1. Germline CDR1 is SGHNT and CDR2 is YENEEA. Germline trimming cut 0 bases from V and 0 bases from J; bases unmatched to any gene: 6. This CDR3 is 18 amino acids long. The CDR3 spells CASSLDWTGVNSGNTIYF. The CDR3 nucleotides read TGTGCCAGCAGCTTAGATTGGACAGGGGTCAACTCTGGAAACACCATATATTTT.

This clone came up once. The chain recombines TRBV4-1 with TRBJ2-2; TRBD2 aligns across 7 bases. Looked up from germline, CDR1 is MGHRA and CDR2 is YSYEKL. V was pared by 0 bases and J by 5 bases, with 6 bases of the junction left unmatched. The CDR3 totals 16 residues. CDR3 loop: CASSQEWEGFTGELFF. In DNA form, the CDR3 reads TGCGCCAGCAGCCAAGAGTGGGAGGGGTTTACCGGGGAGCTGTTTTTT.

The V call is TRBV27, the J call TRBJ2-7, with D perhaps matching TRBD1 (5 bases). The germline gives CDR1 MNHEY, CDR2 SMNVEV (reference sequence). CDR3 length equals 12 residues. Trimming shortened V by 7 bases and J by 1 base, and 8 bases separated the two germline ends. CDR3: CASKNRSYEQYF. CDR3 nucleotides: TGTGCCAGCAAGAACAGGTCCTACGAGCAGTACTTC.

The chain is built from TRBV5-8 and TRBJ2-7, with TRBD1 matching over 11 bases. Germline CDR1 and CDR2: SGHTS and YDEGEE. CDR3 length equals 16 residues. V trimming: 7 bases; J trimming: 3 bases; junction bases outside the gene matches: 12. The CDR3 spells CASVISPGQGVYEQYF. The CDR3 bases are TGTGCCAGCGTCATATCACCGGGACAGGGGGTCTACGAGCAGTACTTC.

Turning to this clone: Different DNA sequences within this sample yield the same CDR3. The chain joins TRBV27 to TRBJ2-2, with D possibly being TRBD1 (5 bases). This CDR3 has 14 amino acids. CDR1 and CDR2 (germline): MNHEY, SMNVEV (reference sequence). V lost 2 bases and J lost 1, with 5 bases in between. DNA of the CDR3: TGTGCCAGCAGTTTAGGACAGAACACCGGGGAGCTGTTTTTT. This codes for CASSLGQNTGELFF.

This chain links TRBV6-4 with TRBJ1-2, with TRBD1 identical over 10 bases. Per germline, CDR1 MRHNA and CDR2 SNTAGT. With V trimmed by 6 bases and J by 4 bases, 5 bases remained unmatched. This CDR3 contains 14 residues. The CDR3 reads CASSATGGGYGYTF. Written as DNA, the CDR3 is TGTGCCAGCAGCGCGACAGGGGGCGGCTATGGCTACACCTTC.

V usage is TRBV6-6 and J usage is TRBJ1-4; TRBD1 agrees at 8 bases. CDR1 and CDR2 (germline): MNHNY, SVGAGI (reference sequence). Germline trimming cut 2 bases from V and 8 bases from J; bases unmatched to any gene: 1. This CDR3 comprises 13 residues. The DNA of the CDR3 is TGTGCCAGCAGTTACCAGGGGGCCGAAAAACTGTTTTTT. This translates into CASSYQGAEKLFF.

The rearrangement uses TRBV2 and TRBJ1-5, with TRBD1 identical over 7 bases. The CDR3 is made up of 14 amino acids. The germline gives CDR1 SNHLY, CDR2 FYNNEI. The V segment lost 4 bases and the J segment 3 bases; nucleotides outside the gene matches: 3. The DNA of the CDR3 is TGTGCCAGCAGTGGTGACAGGGTCAATCAGCCCCAGCATTTT. Protein product: CASSGDRVNQPQHF.

V usage is TRBV2 and J usage is TRBJ2-3, with D possibly TRBD2 on 6 matching bases. CDR3 length: 14 residues. Trimming removed 0 bases from V and 3 bases from J, with 7 bases in between. The germline CDR1 and CDR2 sequences are SNHLY and FYNNEI. In DNA form, the CDR3 reads TGTGCCAGCAGTGAAGCGGGGGGAACAGATACGCAGTATTTT. This encodes CASSEAGGTDTQYF.

V is TRBV27 and J is TRBJ1-5; tentative D call: TRBD1 (5 bases). The CDR3 sequence is 12 residues long. Germline V gives CDR1 MNHEY, CDR2 SMNVEV (reference sequence). V was shortened by 6 bases and J by 7 bases, with 10 bases between the two germline ends. CDR3 sequence (DNA): TGTGCCAGCAGGGCAGGGTCGCAGCCCCAGCATTTT. Protein sequence: CASRAGSQPQHF.

This clone was seen once. The V and J genes are TRBV19 and TRBJ2-1; TRBD2 is a possible D gene (5 bases). Germline loops: CDR1 LNHDA, CDR2 SQIVND (reference sequence). V dropped 3 bases and J dropped 8 bases, with 14 bases sitting between them. This CDR3 comprises 14 residues. CDR3 protein: CASSMGLGSYEQFF. The DNA for the CDR3 is TGTGCCAGTAGTATGGGGTTGGGGAGCTATGAGCAGTTCTTC.

In this sample, this clone turned up a few times. The V call is TRBV5-1, the J call TRBJ2-7; D perhaps matches TRBD2 (5 bases). The germline V gene encodes CDR1 SGHRS and CDR2 YFSETQ. This CDR3 is built from 15 residues. Trimming stripped 0 bases from V and 4 bases from J, with 14 bases between. The DNA for the CDR3 is TGCGCCAGCAGCTTGGCCGGGGTCAGTGCGTACGAGCAGTACTTC. Translating gives CASSLAGVSAYEQYF.

In DNA, the CDR3 is TGCGCCAGCAGACCGACAGGGGGCAAGCTTGAGCAGTACTTC. Translating it yields CASRPTGGKLEQYF. The V call is TRBV5-1, the J call TRBJ2-7, with TRBD1 matching over 10 bases. V lost 5 bases, J lost 7 bases, and 9 bases stayed unmatched. The CDR3 length is 14 residues. The germline gives CDR1 SGHRS, CDR2 YFSETQ.

V and J are TRBV2 and TRBJ2-2, with 10 nucleotides matching TRBD1. CDR1 is SNHLY and CDR2 is FYNNEI in the germline V gene. Trimming removed 3 bases from V and 6 bases from J; junction bases left unmatched: 1. The CDR3 spans 14 residues. CDR3 sequence (DNA): TGTGCCAGCAGTGAGACAGGGGGCGCCGGGGAGCTGTTTTTT. Translating it yields CASSETGGAGELFF.

The J gene is TRBJ1-6, the V gene TRBV27; 8 bases line up with TRBD1. The trim removed 0 bases at V and 9 bases at J, leaving 4 bases unmatched. The CDR3 contains 15 residues. The germline gives CDR1 MNHEY, CDR2 SMNVEV (reference sequence). In DNA form, the CDR3 reads TGTGCCAGCAGTTTATCGGGACAGGTCGGTTCACCCCTCCACTTT. This sequence encodes CASSLSGQVGSPLHF.

A remark on this clone: An end of the junction does not agree with germline; a read error may underlie this. V and J are TRBV7-9 and TRBJ2-7; a weak D match, TRBD1 (7 bases). The CDR3 loop spans 16 amino acids. Per the germline V gene, CDR1 is SEHNR and CDR2 is FQNEAQ (reference sequence). CDR3 amino acids: CSSSPALQGRTYEQYF. CDR3 in DNA: TGTTCCAGCAGCCCAGCTCTACAGGGGAGGACCTACGAGCAGTACTTC.

The rearrangement uses TRBV5-8 and TRBJ1-5; TRBD1 aligns across 9 bases. J was trimmed by 6 bases and V by 4 bases; bases with no gene match: 11. Germline loops: CDR1 SGHTS, CDR2 YDEGEE. The CDR3 has 16 amino acids. The CDR3 reads CASSINRGPLGQPQHF. Here the CDR3 DNA reads TGTGCCAGCAGCATTAACAGGGGGCCTTTGGGTCAGCCCCAGCATTTT.

The chain carries TRBV7-2 and TRBJ2-1; 10 bases fit TRBD1. Germline-derived CDR1 and CDR2 are SGHTA and FQGNSA. Unmatched junction bases numbered 20, after V lost 6 bases and J lost 6 bases. The CDR3 runs to 19 residues. CDR3 in amino acids: CASRPVTFSRQGAGNEQFF. The CDR3 DNA reads as TGTGCCAGCAGACCTGTTACTTTTTCTAGACAGGGGGCCGGCAATGAGCAGTTCTTC.

This clone appeared a few times. The chain is built from TRBV5-7 and TRBJ1-1, with D possibly TRBD1 on 5 matching bases. TRBV5-7 is given ORF status, its function remaining uncertain. The CDR3 runs 16 residues. Deletions cut 2 bases from V and 3 bases from J, with 17 bases between. The DNA for the CDR3 is TGTGCCAGCAGCTTTCATAGGGGTGGGATGGACACTGAAGCTTTCTTT. This codes for CASSFHRGGMDTEAFF.

This rearrangement joins TRBV19 to TRBJ1-5; the D gene is possibly TRBD1 (5 bases). There are 16 residues in the CDR3. V dropped 6 bases and J dropped 0 bases, with 15 bases sitting between them. Germline CDR1 LNHDA, CDR2 SQIVND (reference sequence). In nucleotides, the CDR3 is TGTGCCAGTAGCGCTCCGGGGGGTTATAGCAATCAGCCCCAGCATTTT. It yields the protein CASSAPGGYSNQPQHF.

This chain joins TRBV12-5 and TRBJ1-5; no reliable D call. V was trimmed by 4 bases and J by 2 bases, leaving 6 bases between them. The CDR3 sequence is 13 residues long. Germline loops: CDR1 LGHNT, CDR2 FRNRAP. The CDR3 DNA reads TGTGCTAGTGGTTCGCGGGGCAATCAGCCCCAGCATTTT. Protein: CASGSRGNQPQHF.

This clone has only a few counts. This sequence joins TRBV11-3 and TRBJ2-3; D unresolved. The CDR3 runs 12 residues. The germline V gene has CDR1 SGHNT and CDR2 YENEEA. V was cut by 2 bases and J by 4 bases, with 4 bases left in between. In DNA, the CDR3 is TGTGCCAGCAGCTTATCATCAGATACGCAGTATTTT. As protein: CASSLSSDTQYF.

The gene calls are TRBV7-9 and TRBJ2-1; 8 nucleotides align to TRBD1. The germline V gene has CDR1 SEHNR and CDR2 FQNEAQ (reference sequence). This CDR3 is 14 amino acids long. J was trimmed by 6 bases and V by 8 bases; bases with no gene match: 9. CDR3 DNA: TGTGCCAGCCTGGGGACAGGCGGTATCAATGAGCAGTTCTTC. It translates to CASLGTGGINEQFF.

The gene calls are TRBV5-1 and TRBJ2-2, with a possible D match to TRBD2 (6 bases). CDR3 length equals 16 residues. V shed 0 bases and J shed 2 bases, with 11 bases lying between them. Per the germline V gene, CDR1 is SGHRS and CDR2 is YFSETQ. The CDR3 coding sequence is TGCGCCAGCAGCTTGGTTTCGGGGGTTAACACCGGGGAGCTGTTTTTT. Its protein product is CASSLVSGVNTGELFF.